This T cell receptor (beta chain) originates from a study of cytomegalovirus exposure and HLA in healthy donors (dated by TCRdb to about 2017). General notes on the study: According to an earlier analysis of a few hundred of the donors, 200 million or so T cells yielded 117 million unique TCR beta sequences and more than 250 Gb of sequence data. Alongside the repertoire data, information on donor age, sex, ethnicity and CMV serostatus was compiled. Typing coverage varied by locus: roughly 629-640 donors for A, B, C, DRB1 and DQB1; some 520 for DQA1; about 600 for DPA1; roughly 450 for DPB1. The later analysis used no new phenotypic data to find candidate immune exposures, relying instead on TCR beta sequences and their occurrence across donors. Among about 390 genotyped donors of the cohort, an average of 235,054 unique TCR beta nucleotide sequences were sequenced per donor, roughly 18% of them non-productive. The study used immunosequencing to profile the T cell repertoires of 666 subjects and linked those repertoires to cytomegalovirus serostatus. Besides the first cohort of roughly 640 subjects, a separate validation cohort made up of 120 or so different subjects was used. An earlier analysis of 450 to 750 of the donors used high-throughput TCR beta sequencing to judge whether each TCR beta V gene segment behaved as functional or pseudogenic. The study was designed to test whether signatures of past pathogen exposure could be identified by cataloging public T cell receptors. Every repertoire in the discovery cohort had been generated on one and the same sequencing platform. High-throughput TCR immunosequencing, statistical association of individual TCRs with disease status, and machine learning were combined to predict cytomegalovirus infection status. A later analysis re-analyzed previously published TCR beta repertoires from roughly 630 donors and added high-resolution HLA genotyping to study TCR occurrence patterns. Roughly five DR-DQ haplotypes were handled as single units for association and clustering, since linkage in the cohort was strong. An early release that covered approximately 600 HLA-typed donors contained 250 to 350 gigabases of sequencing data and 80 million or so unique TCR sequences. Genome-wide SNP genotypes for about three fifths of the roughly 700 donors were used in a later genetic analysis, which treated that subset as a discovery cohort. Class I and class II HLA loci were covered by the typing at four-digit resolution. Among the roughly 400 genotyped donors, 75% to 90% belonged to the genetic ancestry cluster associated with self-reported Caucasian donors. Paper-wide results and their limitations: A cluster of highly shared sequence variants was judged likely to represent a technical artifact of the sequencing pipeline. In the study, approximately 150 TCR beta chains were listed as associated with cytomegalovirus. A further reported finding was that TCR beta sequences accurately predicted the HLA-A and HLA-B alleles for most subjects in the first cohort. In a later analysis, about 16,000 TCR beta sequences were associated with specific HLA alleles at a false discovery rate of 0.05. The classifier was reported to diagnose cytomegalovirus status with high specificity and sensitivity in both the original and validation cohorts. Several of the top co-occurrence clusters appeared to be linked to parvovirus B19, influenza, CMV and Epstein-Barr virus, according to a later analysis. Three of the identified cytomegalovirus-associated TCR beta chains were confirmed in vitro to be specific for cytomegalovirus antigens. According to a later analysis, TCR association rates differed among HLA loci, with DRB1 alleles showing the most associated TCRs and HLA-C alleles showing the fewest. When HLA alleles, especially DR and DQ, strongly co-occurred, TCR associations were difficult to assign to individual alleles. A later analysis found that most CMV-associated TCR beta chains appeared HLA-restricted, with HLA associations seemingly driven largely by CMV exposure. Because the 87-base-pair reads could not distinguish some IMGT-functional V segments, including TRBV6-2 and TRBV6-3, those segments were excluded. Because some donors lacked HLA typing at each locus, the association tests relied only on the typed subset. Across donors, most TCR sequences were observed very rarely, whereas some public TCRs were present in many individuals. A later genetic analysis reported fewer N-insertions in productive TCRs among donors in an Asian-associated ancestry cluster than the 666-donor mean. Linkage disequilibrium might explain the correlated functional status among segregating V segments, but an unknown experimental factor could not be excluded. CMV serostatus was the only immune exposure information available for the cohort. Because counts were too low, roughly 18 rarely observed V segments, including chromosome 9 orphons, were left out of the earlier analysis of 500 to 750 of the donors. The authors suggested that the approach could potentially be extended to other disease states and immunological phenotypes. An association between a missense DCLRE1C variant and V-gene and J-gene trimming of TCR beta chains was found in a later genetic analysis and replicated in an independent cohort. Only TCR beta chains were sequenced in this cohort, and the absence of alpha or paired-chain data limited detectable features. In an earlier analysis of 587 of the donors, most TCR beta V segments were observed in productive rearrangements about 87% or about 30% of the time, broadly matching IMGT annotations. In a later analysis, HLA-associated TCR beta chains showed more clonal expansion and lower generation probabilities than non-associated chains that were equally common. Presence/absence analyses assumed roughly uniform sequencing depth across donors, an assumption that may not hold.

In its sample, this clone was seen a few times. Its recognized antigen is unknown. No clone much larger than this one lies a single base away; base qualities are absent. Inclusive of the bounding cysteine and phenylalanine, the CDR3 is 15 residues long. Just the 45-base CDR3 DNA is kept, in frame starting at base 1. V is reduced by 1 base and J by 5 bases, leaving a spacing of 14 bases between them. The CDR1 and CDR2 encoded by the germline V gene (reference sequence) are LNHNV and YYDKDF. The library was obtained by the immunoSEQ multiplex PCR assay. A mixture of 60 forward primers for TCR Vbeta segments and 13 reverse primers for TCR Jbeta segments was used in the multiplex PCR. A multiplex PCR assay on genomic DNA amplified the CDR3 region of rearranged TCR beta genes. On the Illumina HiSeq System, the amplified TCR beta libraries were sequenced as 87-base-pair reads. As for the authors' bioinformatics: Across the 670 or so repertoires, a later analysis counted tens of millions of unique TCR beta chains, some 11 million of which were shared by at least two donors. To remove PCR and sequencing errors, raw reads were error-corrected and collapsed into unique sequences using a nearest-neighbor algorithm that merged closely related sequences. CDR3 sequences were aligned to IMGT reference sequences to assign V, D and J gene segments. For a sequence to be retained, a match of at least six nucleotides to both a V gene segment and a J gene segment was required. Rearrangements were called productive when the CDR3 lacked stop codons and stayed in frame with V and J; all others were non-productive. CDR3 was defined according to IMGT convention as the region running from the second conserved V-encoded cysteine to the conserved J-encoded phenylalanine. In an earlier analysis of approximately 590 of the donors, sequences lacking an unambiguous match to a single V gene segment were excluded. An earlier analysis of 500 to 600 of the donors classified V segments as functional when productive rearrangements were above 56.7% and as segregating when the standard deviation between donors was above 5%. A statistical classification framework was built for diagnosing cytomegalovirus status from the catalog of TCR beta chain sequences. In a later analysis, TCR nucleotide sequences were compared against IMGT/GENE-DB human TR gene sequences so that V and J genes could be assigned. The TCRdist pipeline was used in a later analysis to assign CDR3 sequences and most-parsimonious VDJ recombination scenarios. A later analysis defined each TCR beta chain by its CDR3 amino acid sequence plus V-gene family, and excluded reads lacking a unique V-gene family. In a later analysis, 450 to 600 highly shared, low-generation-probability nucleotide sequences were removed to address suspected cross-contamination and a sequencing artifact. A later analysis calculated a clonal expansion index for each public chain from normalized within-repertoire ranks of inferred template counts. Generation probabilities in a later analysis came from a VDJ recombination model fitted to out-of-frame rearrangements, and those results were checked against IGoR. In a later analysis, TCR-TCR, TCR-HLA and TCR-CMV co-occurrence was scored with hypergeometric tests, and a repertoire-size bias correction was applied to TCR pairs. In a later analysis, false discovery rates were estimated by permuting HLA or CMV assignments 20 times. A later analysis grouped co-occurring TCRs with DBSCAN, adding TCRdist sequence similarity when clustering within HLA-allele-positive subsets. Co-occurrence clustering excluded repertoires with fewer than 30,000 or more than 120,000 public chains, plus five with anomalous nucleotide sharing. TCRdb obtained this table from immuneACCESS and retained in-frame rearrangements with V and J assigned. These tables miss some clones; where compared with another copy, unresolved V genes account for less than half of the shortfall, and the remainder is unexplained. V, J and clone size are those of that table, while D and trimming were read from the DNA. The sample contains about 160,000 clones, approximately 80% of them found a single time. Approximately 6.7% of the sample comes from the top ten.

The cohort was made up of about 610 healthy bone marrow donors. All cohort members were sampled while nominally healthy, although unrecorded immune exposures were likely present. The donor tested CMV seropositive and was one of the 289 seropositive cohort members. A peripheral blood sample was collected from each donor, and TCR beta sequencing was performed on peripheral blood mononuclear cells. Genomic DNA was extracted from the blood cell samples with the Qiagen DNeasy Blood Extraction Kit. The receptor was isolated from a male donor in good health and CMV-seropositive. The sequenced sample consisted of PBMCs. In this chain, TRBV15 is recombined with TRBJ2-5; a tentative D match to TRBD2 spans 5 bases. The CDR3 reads CATSRVGDSGETQYF. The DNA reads TGTGCCACCAGCAGAGTCGGTGATTCGGGGGAGACCCAGTACTTC.